Reported below is one T cell receptor (beta chain). What it recognizes is unknown. These data are taken from a study of blood T cells in healthy people across ages. Study-level findings and limits: Compared with aged donors, long-lived donors showed fewer expanded clones, suggesting selection.

Trimming cost V 2 bases and J 8 bases, with 12 bases left between them. The germline gives CDR1 LGHNA, CDR2 YNFKEQ. This CDR3 contains 13 residues. The second PCR ran 7 to 11 cycles with a sample-barcoded 5' primer and J-beta primers. Each cDNA molecule received a tag from a template-switch adaptor that had 12 random nucleotides. Each CDR3 protein is one row after TCRdb ran MiXCR on the 5' RACE reads. This table has hundreds of thousands of distinct CDR3 sequences, 56% appearing once. Samples each yielded at least 5 micrograms of total RNA. The receptor comes from a middle-aged man in good health. This chain links TRBV4-2 with TRBJ1-1; no reliable D call. The sample consisted of blood. CDR3 in DNA: TGTGCCAGCAGCCAACGGGTAACACCCGAAGCTTTCTTT. It yields the protein CASSQRVTPEAFF.